This TCR beta chain was sequenced for a study of Ad26.COV2.S vaccination and SARS-CoV-2 variants. The assay was immunoSEQ multiplex PCR, and TCRdb's table has in-frame clones only and misses some. The data show some 450,000 clones, 90% seen once. As for treatment: around 19 received Ad26.COV2.S at low or high dose, single or two shots; a few received placebo; per-sample allocation not given. Day 63 after the first vaccine or placebo injection was the time point for sampling. The CDR3 has 15 amino acids. Looked up from germline, CDR1 is MDHEN and CDR2 is SYDVKM. The V end lost 5 bases, the J end lost 2 bases, and 15 bases lay between the germline ends. As concerns this clone: Its antigen is undetermined.

Overall study findings and caveats: Vaccine recipients showed a spike-specific TCR breadth that was higher than in placebo recipients.

The sequence was collected from a person aged 18 to 65 who received the Ad26.COV2.S COVID-19 vaccine or a placebo. V is TRBV28 and J is TRBJ2-5; possibly TRBD2 for D (6 bases). Material: peripheral blood, obtained in a trial of Ad26.COV2.S vaccine versus placebo. The CDR3 here is CASSTRLGRQETQYF. The CDR3 nucleotides read TGTGCCAGCAGTACCCGACTAGGACGGCAAGAGACCCAGTACTTC.